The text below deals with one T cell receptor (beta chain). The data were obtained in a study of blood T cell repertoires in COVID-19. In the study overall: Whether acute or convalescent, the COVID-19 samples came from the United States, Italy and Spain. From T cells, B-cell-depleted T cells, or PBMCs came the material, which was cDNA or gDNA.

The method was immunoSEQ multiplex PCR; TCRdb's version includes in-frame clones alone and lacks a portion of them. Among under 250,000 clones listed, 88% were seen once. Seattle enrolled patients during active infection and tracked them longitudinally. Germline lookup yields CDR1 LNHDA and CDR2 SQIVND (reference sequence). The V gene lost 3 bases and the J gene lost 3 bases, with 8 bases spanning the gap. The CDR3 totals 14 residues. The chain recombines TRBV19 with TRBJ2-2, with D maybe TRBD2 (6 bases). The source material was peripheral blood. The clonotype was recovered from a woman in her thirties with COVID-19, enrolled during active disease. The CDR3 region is CASSIREYTGELFF. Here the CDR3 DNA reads TGTGCCAGTAGTATCCGGGAGTACACCGGGGAGCTGTTTTTT.